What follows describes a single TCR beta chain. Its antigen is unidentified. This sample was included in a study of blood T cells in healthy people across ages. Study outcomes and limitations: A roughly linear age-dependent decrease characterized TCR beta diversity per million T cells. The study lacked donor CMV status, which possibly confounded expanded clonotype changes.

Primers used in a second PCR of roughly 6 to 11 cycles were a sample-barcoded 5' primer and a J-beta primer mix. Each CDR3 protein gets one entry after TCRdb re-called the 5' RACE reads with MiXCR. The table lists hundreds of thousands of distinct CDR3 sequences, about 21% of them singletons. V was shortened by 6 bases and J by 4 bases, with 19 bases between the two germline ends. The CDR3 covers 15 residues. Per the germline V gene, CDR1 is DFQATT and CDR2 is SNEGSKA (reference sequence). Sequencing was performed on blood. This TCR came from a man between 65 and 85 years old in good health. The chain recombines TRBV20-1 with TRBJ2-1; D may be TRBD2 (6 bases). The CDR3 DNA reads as TGCAGTGCCCAGCCCCTAGCGAGTCGATACAATGAGCAGTTCTTC. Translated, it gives CSAQPLASRYNEQFF.